In this sample, the clone carrying this T cell receptor beta chain turned up a few times. The antigen is not known. These data come from a study of molecular identifiers for immune sequencing clone quantification. One entry per CDR3 protein, called by TCRdb with MiXCR from the PCR reads. The table has around 470,000 distinct CDR3 sequences, over 20% seen once. Overall study results and limits: Beyond 20 RNA copies, clones held over 99% of effector molecules, compared with under 1% in naive cells.

The TCR originated in a human donor in good health. Some libraries in this study had Jurkat cell RNA spiked in. What was sequenced was naive CD8+ T cells from blood, with Jurkat cell RNA spiked in. The subset is: FACS-sorted CD8+CD4-CCR7+CD45RA+ naive T cells.

Here the CDR3 DNA reads TGCGCCAGCAGCCAGGGACAGATCGCCTGGGATGAGCAGTTCTTC. This codes for CASSQGQIAWDEQFF. This chain joins TRBV4-3 and TRBJ2-1; the match to TRBD1 covers 7 bases. The CDR3 contains 15 residues. V shed 3 bases, J shed 8 bases, and the junction held 10 bases outside the gene matches. Germline values: CDR1 LGHNA, CDR2 YSLEER.